These T cell receptor beta chains were read from a single sample in a study of identical twins. Each CDR3 protein gets one entry after TCRdb re-called the 5' RACE reads with MiXCR. The table includes approximately 700,000 distinct CDR3 sequences, 5.5% to 7.5% detected once. The sequenced sample consisted of naive T cells sorted from blood. The receptor set was obtained from a man younger than 35 in good health. Each CDR3 is given with its conserved first and last residue. The D gene is left open where the match is weak. Clone size, where shown, is once, few, many, or a class for clones that have expanded.

d_call,clone_size,j_call,v_call,cdr3_nt,cdr3_aa
NA,NA,TRBJ1-4,TRBV29-1,TGCAGCGTTGAAAATCAGGGAAAACTGTTTTTT,CSVENQGKLFF
TRBD1,few,TRBJ2-2,TRBV7-9,TGTGCCAGCAGCTTAGCGGACAGGGTCACCGGGGAGCTGTTTTTT,CASSLADRVTGELFF
NA,few,TRBJ1-1,TRBV24-1,TGTGCCACCAGTGACCTCCGGGGAGAAGCTTTCTTT,CATSDLRGEAFF
TRBD1,few,TRBJ2-1,TRBV12-3/TRBV12-4,TGTGCCAGCATCGCCGGGACAGGTCTGAGGAATGAGCAGTTCTTC,CASIAGTGLRNEQFF
NA,NA,TRBJ2-1,TRBV7-9,TGTGCCAGCAGCTTAAAGCGTTCCCTCAGTGAGCAGTTCTTC,CASSLKRSLSEQFF
NA,many,TRBJ2-7,TRBV12-3/TRBV12-4,TGTGCCAGCAGCCGCCTGGGGACTGGTTACTACGAGCAGTACTTC,CASSRLGTGYYEQYF
NA,many,TRBJ2-7,TRBV7-2,TGTGCCAGCAGCTTTAGCTTAGCAAGGCAGTACTTC,CASSFSLARQYF
NA,NA,TRBJ2-2,TRBV6-2/TRBV6-3,TGTGCCAGCAGTTCAACTAGAGGATTTGTCGAGGAGCTGTTTTTT,CASSSTRGFVEELFF
NA,few,TRBJ1-5,TRBV20-1,TGCAGTGCTCGGGACGTTAACAATCAGCCCCAGCATTTT,CSARDVNNQPQHF
TRBD1,many,TRBJ2-7,TRBV7-9,TGTGCCAGCAAAAGACAGGGGGCGGACTACGAGCAGTACTTC,CASKRQGADYEQYF
NA,many,TRBJ1-6,TRBV6-5,TGTGCCAGCAGTTTCGAGGCAGAAGGTTCACCCCTCCACTTT,CASSFEAEGSPLHF
NA,many,TRBJ2-5,TRBV4-2,TGTGCCAGCAGCCAAGATCCCCAGGGTGGGGAGACCCAGTACTTC,CASSQDPQGGETQYF
TRBD2,NA,TRBJ2-1,TRBV30,TGTGCCTGGAGTGTACTTGGACTAGCGGGCTATGGGGGCAATGAGCAGTTCTTC,CAWSVLGLAGYGGNEQFF
TRBD2,many,TRBJ2-1,TRBV29-1,TGCAGCGTTGGACTAGCGGGGAAATACAATGAGCAGTTCTTC,CSVGLAGKYNEQFF
NA,NA,TRBJ1-5,TRBV6-5,TGTGCCAGCAGCCTACTCGGATCCCCGGGCAATCAGCCCCAGCATTTT,CASSLLGSPGNQPQHF
NA,NA,TRBJ2-1,TRBV5-1,TGCGCCAGCAGCTTGGGACGGGACAAGAGCTACAATGAGCAGTTCTTC,CASSLGRDKSYNEQFF
NA,few,TRBJ1-4,TRBV27,TGTGCCAGCGCGGACCACGCCGTTGGAGAAAAACTGTTTTTT,CASADHAVGEKLFF
NA,many,TRBJ2-3,TRBV5-1,TGCGCCAGCAGCTCCGGACTCCTAGAGGGGGTGGATACGCAGTATTTT,CASSSGLLEGVDTQYF
NA,many,TRBJ2-5,TRBV5-4,TGTGCCAGCAGCCACGTAGACTCCCAAGAGACCCAGTACTTC,CASSHVDSQETQYF
TRBD2,many,TRBJ2-3,TRBV10-3,TGTGCCATCACGGAGCGGGAGAGGACAGATACGCAGTATTTT,CAITERERTDTQYF
NA,NA,TRBJ1-2,TRBV11-2,TGTGCCAGCAGCCTCGCCATTACCCGAACAGGGGGCTACACCTTC,CASSLAITRTGGYTF
NA,NA,TRBJ2-1,TRBV25-1,TGTGCCAGCACCCCTCACAGGGGACTGGGGAATGAGCAGTTCTTC,CASTPHRGLGNEQFF
TRBD1,many,TRBJ2-7,TRBV29-1,TGCAGCGTTGAAGGGACAGGGGAGACCTACGAGCAGTACTTC,CSVEGTGETYEQYF
NA,many,TRBJ1-2,TRBV29-1,TGCAGCGTTGTTTGGCAGGGCCGCTATGGCTACACCTTC,CSVVWQGRYGYTF
TRBD1,few,TRBJ2-1,TRBV2,TGTGCCAGCAGTAATTATCCGGGACAGGGTGTGTTCTTC,CASSNYPGQGVFF
TRBD2,many,TRBJ2-5,TRBV20-1,TGCAGTGCTAGTGGCGGGAGGGAGACCCAGTACTTC,CSASGGRETQYF
TRBD1,many,TRBJ1-2,TRBV27,TGTGCCAGCAGTTTGTCGGGACAGCCTAACTATGGCTACACCTTC,CASSLSGQPNYGYTF
TRBD2,many,TRBJ2-1,TRBV11-2,TGTGCCAGCAGCTTAGAGGGGGACTACGAGCAGTTCTTC,CASSLEGDYEQFF
TRBD2,many,TRBJ2-1,TRBV29-1,TGCAGCGTTGAGGGTGGAGCGGGAACGGGCTACAATGAGCAGTTCTTC,CSVEGGAGTGYNEQFF
TRBD1,many,TRBJ2-4,TRBV20-1,TGCAGCTGGCTGAAGACCGGGACAGCGAACATTCAGTACTTC,CSWLKTGTANIQYF
TRBD1,many,TRBJ1-5,TRBV12-3/TRBV12-4,TGTGCCAGCAGTCCAGCAACGGGACAGGGAGGTCAGCCCCAGCATTTT,CASSPATGQGGQPQHF
NA,few,TRBJ2-7,TRBV6-1,TGTGCCAGCAGACCACCGGGGGAGAGTAGGGAGCAGTACTTC,CASRPPGESREQYF
NA,many,TRBJ1-2,TRBV27,TGTGCCAGCAGTTCGCTGACAGGACTATATGGCTACACCTTC,CASSSLTGLYGYTF
TRBD2,many,TRBJ2-1,TRBV12-3/TRBV12-4,TGTGCCAGCACAACTAGCGGTTCCTACAATGAGCAGTTCTTC,CASTTSGSYNEQFF
NA,many,TRBJ2-5,TRBV2,TGTGCCAGCAGTGTCAACTCCCAAGAGACCCAGTACTTC,CASSVNSQETQYF
NA,many,TRBJ2-7,TRBV9,TGTGCCAGCAGCGTAGAAGGCGGTCCAACCTACGAGCAGTACTTC,CASSVEGGPTYEQYF
TRBD1,few,TRBJ2-5,TRBV12-3/TRBV12-4,TGTGCCAGCAACCTAGGGGGCGCGGGAGAGACCCAGTACTTC,CASNLGGAGETQYF
NA,many,TRBJ2-1,TRBV5-1,TGCGCCAGCAGCCAAGCGACAGCCCCCTCCTACAATGAGCAGTTCTTC,CASSQATAPSYNEQFF
NA,many,TRBJ2-1,TRBV11-2,TGTGCCAGCAGCTTCGGGCTAGCGACTTACAATGAGCAGTTCTTC,CASSFGLATYNEQFF
NA,NA,TRBJ1-6,TRBV19,TGTGCCAGCTCCGGGGCCCCCTTCTCACCCCTCCACTTT,CASSGAPFSPLHF
TRBD2,many,TRBJ2-3,TRBV12-3/TRBV12-4,TGTGCCAGCAGTCGTGGACTAGCGGGAGGCACAGATACGCAGTATTTT,CASSRGLAGGTDTQYF
NA,many,TRBJ1-1,TRBV6-2/TRBV6-3,TGTGCCAGCCACCTCGGGGTGTTGGACACTGAAGCTTTCTTT,CASHLGVLDTEAFF
TRBD1,few,TRBJ1-5,TRBV4-1,TGCGCCAGCAGCCAATTTGCGGACAGGGTGTCTCAGCCCCAGCATTTT,CASSQFADRVSQPQHF
NA,few,TRBJ2-1,TRBV25-1,TGTGCCAGCAGCACAATCACAGGGATTTCCTACAATGAGCAGTTCTTC,CASSTITGISYNEQFF
NA,many,TRBJ2-1,TRBV21-1,TGTGCCAGCAGCAAAGTAGACAGGGAGTTCAATGAGCAGTTCTTC,CASSKVDREFNEQFF
TRBD1,NA,TRBJ2-1,TRBV11-3,TGTGCCAGCAGACCCAGGGGGTACAATGAGCAGTTCTTC,CASRPRGYNEQFF
NA,many,TRBJ1-6,TRBV5-1,TGCGCCAGCAGCTTGGGACAGCCAAATTCACCCCTCCACTTT,CASSLGQPNSPLHF
NA,many,TRBJ2-1,TRBV4-1,TGCGCCAGCAGCCGCGGCGGTAGCTCCTACAATGAGCAGTTCTTC,CASSRGGSSYNEQFF
NA,many,TRBJ2-1,TRBV12-3/TRBV12-4,TGTGCCAGCAGTTTCCTTTCAGGGACCTACAATGAGCAGTTCTTC,CASSFLSGTYNEQFF
TRBD1,many,TRBJ2-3,TRBV10-3,TGTGCCATCGGAAGACAGGGTTCTAGCACAGATACGCAGTATTTT,CAIGRQGSSTDTQYF